The rows below give T cell receptor beta chains drawn from one sample of a study of T cell repertoires in cytomegalovirus infection. These receptors have no known antigen. MiXCR was run by TCRdb on the reads, yielding one entry per CDR3 protein. The data hold 550,000 to 850,000 distinct CDR3 sequences, with about 30% observed a single time. The specimen was cultured PBMCs, collected from culture after CMV antigen stimulation. The receptors were sampled from a human donor in good health (CMV status not recorded). Some clones in this sample may be carry-over from other donors' samples. The CDR3 runs from the conserved cysteine through the conserved F or W. The D gene is left open where the match is weak. Clone size, where shown, is once, few, many, or a class for clones that have expanded.

j_call,d_call,v_call,clone_size,cdr3_nt,cdr3_aa
TRBJ1-1,TRBD1,TRBV5-4,-,TGTGCCAGCAGCAAGGACAGGGAGAACACTGAAGCTTTCTTT,CASSKDRENTEAFF
TRBJ1-6,TRBD1,TRBV5-1,-,TGCGCCAGCAGCGGACAGGAAGATTCACCCCTCCACTTT,CASSGQEDSPLHF
TRBJ1-5,TRBD1,TRBV7-8,many,TGTGCCAGCACGACAGGGGACCGTCAGCCCCAGCATTTT,CASTTGDRQPQHF
TRBJ2-2,-,TRBV19,-,TGTGCCAGTAGTCCGGGACCAAGCACCGGGGAGCTGTTTTTT,CASSPGPSTGELFF
TRBJ2-7,-,TRBV15,few,TGTGCCACCGGCACTATTGGGGTCCACGAGCAGTACTTC,CATGTIGVHEQYF
TRBJ2-7,-,TRBV5-3,-,TGTGCCAGCAGCTTGGTTCTAGCGTCCCACGAGCAGTACTTC,CASSLVLASHEQYF
TRBJ1-5,-,TRBV4-1,-,TGCGCCAGCAGCCAAGCCCCAGGGATCAGCAATCAGCCCCAGCATTTT,CASSQAPGISNQPQHF
TRBJ1-1,-,TRBV11-2,many,TGTGCCAGCAGCCGGGGAGGGGAAACTGAAGCTTTCTTT,CASSRGGETEAFF
TRBJ2-1,TRBD2,TRBV20-1,-,TGCAGTGCTTTTACTAGCGGGAGTTACAATGAGCAGTTCTTC,CSAFTSGSYNEQFF
TRBJ2-2,-,TRBV4-3,-,TGCGCCAGCAGCCAAGATGCTGGACAGATATATACCGGGGAGCTGTTTTTT,CASSQDAGQIYTGELFF
TRBJ1-1,-,TRBV7-2,few,TGTGCCAGCAGCTCCAACGGACCGAGGGCTTTCTTT,CASSSNGPRAFF
TRBJ2-1,TRBD1,TRBV19,-,TGTGCCAGTAGTTCCGGACAGGGGTTGTTATACAATGAGCAGTTCTTC,CASSSGQGLLYNEQFF
TRBJ2-1,TRBD1,TRBV11-1,-,TGTGCCAGCAGCTTAGCCCCGGGACAGTCCTACAATGAGCAGTTCTTC,CASSLAPGQSYNEQFF
TRBJ1-1,-,TRBV20-1,-,TGCAGAACCAAGGGATCCGCTGAAGCTTTCTTT,CRTKGSAEAFF
TRBJ1-5,TRBD1,TRBV6-6,-,TGTGCCAGCAGTCCGGGACAGAGTATGACGGGGAGCAATCAGCCCCAGCATTTT,CASSPGQSMTGSNQPQHF
TRBJ2-1,-,TRBV2,-,TGTGCCAGCAGTATGCAGGGCTACAATGAGCAGTTCTTC,CASSMQGYNEQFF
TRBJ2-1,TRBD2,TRBV7-8,many,TGTGCCAGCAGCTTAGTATCAGCGGGAGGGGATGAGCAGTTCTTC,CASSLVSAGGDEQFF
TRBJ2-7,TRBD1,TRBV7-6,few,TGTGCCAGCAGCCCATCCGGGACAGGGGGCGCCGAGCAGTACTTC,CASSPSGTGGAEQYF
TRBJ1-1,TRBD1,TRBV5-4,-,TGTGCCGCGGCGATCAGTCCAGGGGGTTACACTGAAGCTTTCTTT,CAAAISPGGYTEAFF
TRBJ2-4,-,TRBV7-2,-,TGTGCCAGCAGCTTAGCGCGGCAATCCTCGGGCATTCAGTACTTC,CASSLARQSSGIQYF
TRBJ1-2,TRBD1,TRBV7-2,-,TGTGCCAGCAGCGGGACCGGACAGGTCTATGGCTACACCTTC,CASSGTGQVYGYTF
TRBJ1-1,TRBD1,TRBV5-1,-,TGCGCCAGCAGCATTCCGGGACAGCCTAACACTGAAGCTTTCTTT,CASSIPGQPNTEAFF
TRBJ2-3,-,TRBV28,-,TGTGCCAGCAATGACGTGGGGGCAGATACGCAGTATTTT,CASNDVGADTQYF
TRBJ2-1,-,TRBV14,few,TGTGCCAGCAGCCACTATCCTGCGACTAGTTCTAATGAGCAGTTCTTC,CASSHYPATSSNEQFF